These 6 T cell receptor beta chains originate from one sample sequenced in a study of blood T cell repertoires in COVID-19. Produced via immunoSEQ multiplex PCR; TCRdb's table is partial and in-frame only. The table lists about 64,000 clones, 80% to 95% of them singletons. Sequencing was performed on peripheral blood. The origin of the receptors is a woman aged 80 or over with active COVID-19.

This clone was seen a handful of times. This rearrangement joins TRBV10-3 to TRBJ2-7; 10 nucleotides align to TRBD1. Looked up from germline, CDR1 is ENHRY and CDR2 is SYGVKD. J was trimmed by 6 bases and V by 6 bases; bases with no gene match: 8. The CDR3 length is 14 residues. The DNA for the CDR3 is TGTGCCATCAGGACCGGGACAGGGGTCTCCGAGCAGTACTTC. It yields the protein CAIRTGTGVSEQYF.

This chain links TRBV24-1 with TRBJ2-1; 14 bases are a match to TRBD2. The CDR3 length is 16 residues. In germline, CDR1 is KGHDR, CDR2 SFDVKD. Trimming cost V 7 bases and J 2 bases; bases outside gene matches: 3. The CDR3 coding sequence is TGTGCCACCAGCGGACTAGCGGGAGGAACCTACAATGAGCAGTTCTTC. Translating it yields CATSGLAGGTYNEQFF.

CDR3 loop: CASSLGQNYGYTF. Here the CDR3 DNA reads TGTGCCAGCAGCTTAGGACAGAACTATGGCTACACCTTC. The chain employs TRBV7-8 and TRBJ1-2, with D perhaps TRBD1 (5 bases). V was clipped by 1 base and J by 2 bases, with 5 bases between them. The CDR3 has 13 amino acids. The germline V gene encodes CDR1 SGHVS and CDR2 FQNEAQ.

The rearrangement uses TRBV5-4 and TRBJ2-1; weak D call: TRBD2 (5 bases). Trimming took off 2 bases at V and 10 bases at J, with 13 bases between the two ends. The CDR3 consists of 13 residues. Germline loops: CDR1 SGHNT, CDR2 YYREEE (reference sequence). The CDR3 is CASSLDRTGEQFF. CDR3 nucleotide sequence: TGTGCCAGCAGCTTAGACCGAACGGGAGAGCAGTTCTTC.

CDR3 sequence (DNA): TGCGCCAGCAGCCTCCGGAGAGTAGCCAAAAACATTCAGTACTTC. The encoded protein is CASSLRRVAKNIQYF. V usage is TRBV23-1 and J usage is TRBJ2-4; D is unclear. TRBV23-1 is reported as an ORF; its role is uncertain. V gave up 6 bases and J gave up 0 bases, with 12 bases separating them. There are 15 residues in the CDR3.

This chain uses TRBV12-2 with TRBJ2-2; the DNA was not used to check the table's D call, TRBD2. TRBV12-2 is tagged as a pseudogene. This CDR3 spans 18 amino acids. The CDR3 coding sequence is TGTGCAAGTCGCTTCCCAGGACTAGCGGGGGGGAACACCGGGGAGCTGTTTTTT. It is translated as CASRFPGLAGGNTGELFF.